The rows below give T cell receptor beta chains drawn from one sample of a study of Ad26.COV2.S vaccination and SARS-CoV-2 variants. Using immunoSEQ multiplex PCR, the repertoire was profiled, and TCRdb retains in-frame clones only, with some absent. The data contain about 330,000 clones, roughly nine tenths of them singletons. Sample: peripheral blood, taken in a trial of Ad26.COV2.S vaccine versus placebo. The receptors shown here come from a person between 18 and 60 years old who received the Ad26.COV2.S COVID-19 vaccine or a placebo. Each CDR3 is given with its conserved first and last residue. A D gene is named only where the DNA matches it firmly. Where a row states a size, it is once, few, many or the class of an expanded clone; other rows omit it.

D	V	size	J	CDR3	DNA
.	TRBV5-4	.	TRBJ1-1	CASSLVGTGTEAFF	TGTGCCAGCAGCTTGGTCGGTACGGGCACTGAAGCTTTCTTT
TRBD2	TRBV19	once	TRBJ2-1	CASMGLADYNEQFF	TGTGCCAGTATGGGGCTAGCGGATTACAATGAGCAGTTCTTC
.	TRBV7-9	.	TRBJ2-5	CASSFPLAVQETQYF	TGTGCCAGCAGCTTTCCTCTAGCCGTCCAAGAGACCCAGTACTTC
.	TRBV5-6	.	TRBJ2-2	CASSSKFDWTGELFF	TGTGCCAGCAGCTCAAAATTCGACTGGACCGGGGAGCTGTTTTTT
TRBD1	TRBV4-3	.	TRBJ1-2	CASSLTGVTTYGYTF	TGCGCCAGCAGCCTTACAGGGGTCACCACCTATGGCTACACCTTC
TRBD1	TRBV5-6	once	TRBJ2-7	CASSLTTGGEQYF	TGTGCCAGCAGCTTGACTACAGGGGGCGAGCAGTACTTC
.	TRBV6-5	.	TRBJ2-1	CASSYSSGREQFF	TGTGCCAGCAGTTACTCTTCCGGCAGGGAGCAGTTCTTC
.	TRBV7-9	.	TRBJ2-1	CASSLVPSRVGGQFF	TGTGCCAGCAGCTTAGTACCCAGCCGGGTCGGTGGGCAGTTCTTC
TRBD2	TRBV24-1	once	TRBJ2-1	CATSPAGEGSGEQFF	TGTGCCACCAGCCCCGCCGGGGAGGGATCGGGTGAGCAGTTCTTC
.	TRBV11-3	.	TRBJ2-2	CASSLDGHTYTGELFF	TGTGCCAGCAGCTTAGATGGACACACATACACCGGGGAGCTGTTTTTT
.	TRBV6-4	.	TRBJ2-1	CASSKETGRTPNYNEQFF	TGTGCCAGCAGTAAAGAGACAGGCCGCACCCCAAACTACAATGAGCAGTTCTTC
.	TRBV12-3/TRBV12-4	once	TRBJ1-3	CASTHSSGNTIYF	TGTGCCAGCACCCATAGCTCTGGAAACACCATATATTTT
.	TRBV27	.	TRBJ1-2	CASRPFGQSYGYTF	TGTGCCAGCAGACCTTTCGGACAATCCTATGGCTACACCTTC
.	TRBV13	.	TRBJ2-3	CASSPLARGGDTQYF	TGTGCCAGCAGCCCCCTAGCCAGGGGGGGAGATACGCAGTATTTT
.	TRBV29-1	.	TRBJ2-2	CSVAVMGTGELFF	TGCAGCGTTGCTGTGATGGGGACCGGGGAGCTGTTTTTT
TRBD2	TRBV7-2	.	TRBJ2-1	CASSFMLAGVNEQFF	TGTGCCAGCAGCTTCATGCTAGCGGGAGTCAATGAGCAGTTCTTC
TRBD1	TRBV4-3	.	TRBJ2-5	CASSQSGGQETQYF	TGCGCCAGCAGCCAATCAGGGGGCCAAGAGACCCAGTACTTC
.	TRBV27	.	TRBJ2-6	CASSSDARGANVLTF	TGTGCCAGCAGCTCCGATGCTCGAGGGGCCAACGTCCTGACTTTC
.	TRBV5-1	few	TRBJ2-7	CASSLDAGTSPYEQYF	TGCGCCAGCAGCTTGGACGCCGGGACCTCCCCCTACGAGCAGTACTTC
.	TRBV7-2	.	TRBJ2-7	CASLCQGPYEQYF	TGTGCCAGCCTCTGCCAGGGCCCCTACGAGCAGTACTTC
TRBD1	TRBV27	.	TRBJ2-5	CASSLTGVETQYF	TGTGCCAGCAGTTTAACAGGGGTGGAGACCCAGTACTTC
TRBD1	TRBV6-6	.	TRBJ2-1	CASSPRDRGSSSSYNEQFF	TGTGCCAGCAGTCCCCGGGACAGGGGTTCTTCTAGCTCCTACAATGAGCAGTTCTTC
TRBD2	TRBV7-9	.	TRBJ2-5	CASSLPKGLAGDQETQYF	TGTGCCAGCAGCTTACCTAAGGGACTAGCGGGGGACCAAGAGACCCAGTACTTC
TRBD1	TRBV7-8	.	TRBJ1-2	CASSNRDRDYGYTF	TGTGCCAGCAGCAACCGGGACAGAGACTATGGCTACACCTTC
TRBD1	TRBV18	few	TRBJ2-7	CASSPSQGMVEQYF	TGTGCCAGCTCACCATCACAGGGGATGGTCGAGCAGTACTTC
.	TRBV7-9	once	TRBJ2-2	CASSFLLGAGELFF	TGTGCCAGCAGCTTTTTATTGGGGGCCGGGGAGCTGTTTTTT
.	TRBV20-1	.	TRBJ1-4	CSARPGEKLFF	TGCAGTGCTAGACCGGGGGAAAAACTGTTTTTT
.	TRBV5-6	.	TRBJ2-2	CASSMGLERTVKTGELFF	TGTGCCAGCAGCATGGGACTGGAAAGAACCGTTAAGACCGGGGAGCTGTTTTTT